The present T cell receptor beta chain was sequenced within a study of blood T cell repertoires in COVID-19. The wider study: COVID-19 samples, acute and convalescent, were from the United States, Italy and Spain.

Sequencing was performed with immunoSEQ multiplex PCR; in TCRdb, only in-frame clones are kept and a portion is missing. In the table there are around 63,000 clones, around nine tenths of which are singletons. A word on this clone: The sample contains more than one DNA sequence encoding this CDR3.

Trimming took 3 bases from V and 4 from J; bases not matched to a gene: 0. The CDR3 consists of 12 residues. Per the germline V gene, CDR1 is SGHAT and CDR2 is FQNNGV. The clonotype was recovered from an elderly woman with active COVID-19. The V gene is TRBV11-2, the J gene TRBJ2-7, with 7 bases fitting TRBD2. The sequenced sample consisted of peripheral blood. For the CDR3, the DNA is TGTGCCAGCAGCTTCGGGGGGTACGAGCAGTACTTC. Its translation is CASSFGGYEQYF.